This T cell receptor beta chain is drawn from a study of beta chain features in type 1 diabetes. On this clone itself: Antigen: not known.

General study results and limits: PCR might preferentially amplify shorter templates, equally in patients and controls. Possibly, sequencing cDNA over-represented cells that had high TCR expression levels.

What was sequenced were expressed TCRB transcripts, since all of the isolated RNA had been reverse transcribed. Clones were sequenced by immunoSEQ multiplex PCR, and TCRdb holds only the in-frame ones, with some missing. The sample includes roughly 380,000 clones, around 20% of them seen just once. The receptor was isolated from a woman in her late teens or twenties in good health. The sample consisted of naive CD4+ T cells from blood.

The CDR3 sequence: CASSVGRKGLAGDYEQYF. The CDR3 coding sequence is TGTGCCAGCAGCGTAGGTCGGAAGGGGTTGGCGGGGGACTACGAGCAGTACTTC. The chain combines TRBV9 with TRBJ2-7; 7 nucleotides agree with TRBD2. Germline V lookup: CDR1 SGDLS, CDR2 YYNGEE. The junction had 15 bases not matched to a gene; V was cut back by 0 bases and J by 3 bases. The CDR3 spans 18 residues.